The present entry profiles one T cell receptor (beta chain) with its context. Its antigen is unknown. The germline V gene encodes CDR1 MNHNS and CDR2 SASEGT. The V gene end was trimmed by 4 bases and the J gene end by 3 bases; junction bases not matched to a gene: 5. There are 14 residues in the CDR3. This sample is drawn from a study of cytomegalovirus exposure and HLA in healthy donors. Study-wide points: Presence/absence analyses assumed roughly uniform sequencing depth across donors, which may not hold. In a later analysis, HLA-C alleles had the fewest associated TCRs, DRB1 alleles the most.

13 Jbeta primers and 60 Vbeta primers were used for the PCR. Repertoires were generated with immunoSEQ multiplex PCR, while TCRdb's copy carries only in-frame clones and drops some. Counted here are around 82,000 clones, more than 60% occurring once; the ten biggest clones make up around 6%. V gene TRBV6-1 combines with J gene TRBJ2-7; 8 bases are a match to TRBD1. The sequence derives from a male donor in good health and CMV-seropositive. Specimen: PBMCs. The CDR3 DNA reads TGTGCCAGCAGTGGCCAGGGGGCCCTCTACGAGCAGTACTTC. This sequence encodes CASSGQGALYEQYF.